This T cell receptor beta chain derives from a study of blood T cell repertoires in COVID-19. Study as a whole: Samples taken during acute and convalescent COVID-19 were collected in the United States, Italy and Spain.

The CDR3 runs 19 residues. V shed 1 base, J shed 0 bases, and the junction held 9 bases outside the gene matches. Germline assignment: CDR1 LNHDA and CDR2 SQIVND (reference sequence). The authors' processing: How many nucleated cells were present was estimated from reference gene primer amplification. Sequenced by immunoSEQ multiplex PCR; TCRdb stores in-frame clones only, minus some. The DNA gave D and trimming, while V, J and clone size come from that table. The data show under 50,000 clones, approximately 93% seen once. The chain has TRBV19 and TRBJ2-2; 9 bases match TRBD2. Sample: peripheral blood. This receptor was taken from a man between 60 and 70 years old with COVID-19, enrolled during active disease. The CDR3 here is CASSIVGGRALSNTGELFF. The CDR3 coding sequence is TGTGCCAGTAGTATAGTTGGCGGGAGGGCCCTCTCGAACACCGGGGAGCTGTTTTTT.